The 15 T cell receptor beta chains reported below all come from one sample, sequenced in a study of monozygotic twins with inflammatory bowel disease. With the 5' RACE reads reprocessed, TCRdb shows one record per CDR3 protein and no DNA. The sample includes approximately 380,000 distinct CDR3 sequences. Material: blood. The receptors stem from a human donor with ulcerative colitis or Crohn's disease, or a healthy co-twin of an affected twin (not recorded which).

V and J are TRBV6-6 and TRBJ2-1; TCRdb's D gene call, TRBD1, goes unchecked for lack of DNA. Germline V gene sequence: CDR1 MNHNY, CDR2 SVGAGI (reference sequence). The CDR3 totals 13 residues. This CDR3 reads CASSGRTGHEQFF.

The genes are TRBV25-1 and TRBJ2-6. Germline V gene lookup returns CDR1 MGHDK and CDR2 SYGVNS. The CDR3 spans 18 residues. The CDR3 is CASSEYKFGGSGANVLTF.

The gene calls are TRBV6-2 or TRBV6-3 and TRBJ1-5; the D gene TCRdb calls, TRBD1, cannot be checked with no DNA. The CDR3 totals 14 residues. CDR1 is MNHEY and CDR2 is SVGEGT in the germline V gene. The CDR3 is CASSWTGFRQPQHF.

The genes are TRBV5-1 and TRBJ2-2; TCRdb designates TRBD2, a call that cannot be tested without DNA. CDR1 and CDR2 from the germline V gene are SGHRS and YFSETQ. CDR3 size: 13 residues. The CDR3 loop is CASSQDPGGELFF.

The chain has TRBV20-1 and TRBJ2-7; TCRdb outputs TRBD1, but without DNA this stays unchecked. The CDR3 consists of 17 residues. Germline V gene sequence: CDR1 DFQATT, CDR2 SNEGSKA (reference sequence). CDR3 amino acids: CSARDEGSTGNSYEQYF.

The rearrangement joins TRBV7-9 to TRBJ2-7; there is no DNA to check the TCRdb D call of TRBD1. This CDR3 contains 14 residues. Germline CDR1 and CDR2: SEHNR and FQNEAQ (reference sequence). The CDR3 is CASSLGWDKDEQYF.

This chain links TRBV7-2 with TRBJ2-5; TCRdb selects TRBD2, and the lack of DNA leaves this call unchecked. This CDR3 has 16 residues. Germline CDR1 and CDR2: SGHTA and FQGNSA. This CDR3 is CASSLGLGGYGETQYF.

The J gene is TRBJ1-5, the V gene TRBV7-2; checking the TCRdb D call of TRBD1 is not possible without DNA. This CDR3 spans 15 amino acids. Germline CDR1 reads SGHTA; CDR2 reads FQGNSA. CDR3 region: CASSKDRRFNQPQHF.

The chain recombines TRBV11-1 with TRBJ2-2. This CDR3 has 15 amino acids. Germline lookup yields CDR1 SGHAT and CDR2 FQDESV (reference sequence). CDR3 amino acids: CASSLGLSDTGELFF. The variable domain in full, completed from reference TRBV11-1 and TRBJ2-2, reads EAEVAQSPRYKITEKSQAVAFWCDPISGHATLYWYRQILGQGPELLVQFQDESVVDDSQLPKDRFSAERLKGVDSTLKIQPAELGDSAMYLCASSLGLSDTGELFFGEGSRLTVL.

The rearrangement joins TRBV12-3 or TRBV12-4 to TRBJ2-3; TCRdb returns TRBD1, unconfirmable since there is no DNA. The CDR3 loop spans 14 amino acids. CDR3 residues: CASTRQGSGDTQYF.

This rearrangement joins TRBV20-1 to TRBJ1-5; the D call of TRBD1 rests on TCRdb alone, since no DNA is present to check it. In germline, CDR1 is DFQATT, CDR2 SNEGSKA (reference sequence). The CDR3 has 12 amino acids. The CDR3 sequence is CSAPTGNQPQHF.

V and J are TRBV5-5 and TRBJ1-2; TCRdb indicates TRBD1, and absent DNA this call remains unverified. The V gene's germline CDR1 is SGHKS and CDR2 YYEKEE (reference sequence). The CDR3 is 13 residues long. CDR3 in amino acids: CASRGGQGGGYTF.

J is TRBJ2-7 and V is TRBV7-2; the D call of TRBD1 rests on TCRdb alone, since no DNA is present to check it. Per germline, CDR1 SGHTA and CDR2 FQGNSA. The CDR3 length is 14 residues. CDR3 in amino acids: CASSPRTGVYEQYF.

This chain joins TRBV5-1 and TRBJ2-1; as DNA is missing, the TRBD1 call by TCRdb cannot be tested. This CDR3 has 14 residues. The germline V gene encodes CDR1 SGHRS and CDR2 YFSETQ. The CDR3 is CASSPGQGSDEQFF.

The chain carries TRBV5-1 and TRBJ1-4. There are 15 residues in the CDR3. Germline values: CDR1 SGHRS, CDR2 YFSETQ. This chain's CDR3 is CASSSGTAANEKLFF. The variable domain in full, with the rest retrieved from reference TRBV5-1 and TRBJ1-4, is KAGVTQTPRYLIKTRGQQVTLSCSPISGHRSVSWYQQTPGQGLQFLFEYFSETQRNKGNFPGRFSGRQFSNSRSEMNVSTLELGDSALYLCASSSGTAANEKLFFGSGTQLSVL.